The 17 T cell receptor beta chains in this list originate from one sample, sequenced in a study of molecular identifiers for immune sequencing clone quantification. Each CDR3 protein is one row after TCRdb ran MiXCR on the PCR reads. The sample holds about 100,000 distinct CDR3 sequences, roughly a third seen once. What was sequenced was naive CD8+ T cells from blood, with Jurkat cell RNA spiked in. Regarding subset: FACS-sorted CD8+CD4-CCR7+CD45RA+ naive T cells. The receptors were sampled from a human donor in good health. Some libraries in this study had Jurkat cell RNA spiked in.

This clonotype was recorded once. A much larger clone lies a single base off, so this may be a read error. The CDR3 end shows no conserved phenylalanine or tryptophan, and so a read error is likely. This chain links TRBV29-1 with TRBJ2-5, with 7 bases lining up with TRBD1. The CDR3 runs to 13 residues. Germline V CDR1 and CDR2: SQVTM, ANQGSEA. Trimming removed 3 bases from V and 2 bases from J; junction bases left unmatched: 3. This CDR3 is CSVDSDRQETQYI. Here the CDR3 DNA reads TGCAGCGTTGACTCGGACAGGCAAGAGACCCAGTACATC.

This clonotype has more than one count but fewer than ten. The CDR3 nucleotides read TGTGCCAGCAGCTCGGACTTCCCCTACGAGCAGTACTTC. This translates into CASSSDFPYEQYF. The chain joins TRBV11-2 to TRBJ2-7, with TRBD2 as a possible D gene (5 bases). The CDR3 is made up of 13 amino acids. Germline CDR1 is SGHAT and CDR2 is FQNNGV. The V end was cut by 4 bases, the J end by 2 bases, with 9 bases between.

This rearrangement joins TRBV28 to TRBJ2-7; maybe TRBD2 (6 bases). The CDR3 covers 16 residues. Germline V CDR1 and CDR2: MDHEN, SYDVKM. Trimming left V 6 bases short and J 5 bases short, with 23 bases between. CDR3 nucleotides: TGTGCCAGCAGCAAGGCGGCGGGATATGGATTAAACGAGCAGTACTTC. This encodes CASSKAAGYGLNEQYF.

The chain recombines TRBV28 with TRBJ2-5; the D gene is possibly TRBD2 (5 bases). The CDR3 has 13 amino acids. V gave up 5 bases and J gave up 6 bases, with 13 bases separating them. Germline CDR1 MDHEN, CDR2 SYDVKM. The CDR3 spells CASSPRGYQTQYF. The CDR3 nucleotides are TGTGCCAGCAGTCCCCGAGGGTACCAGACCCAGTACTTC.

With regard to this clonotype: One base away lies a much larger clone, so this may be a sequencing read error. The chain couples TRBV7-3 to TRBJ2-3; D assignment may be TRBD1 or TRBD2 (6 bases each). Germline assignment: CDR1 SGHTA and CDR2 FQGTGA. The CDR3 spans 15 residues. CDR3 sequence: CASSLMAGGADTLYF. Written as DNA, the CDR3 is TGTGCCAGCAGCTTAATGGCCGGGGGCGCAGATACGCTGTATTTT.

This clonotype was recorded a few times. The chain joins TRBV12-3 or TRBV12-4 to TRBJ2-2; D remains ambiguous. The CDR3 extends over 10 amino acids. Trimming took off 8 bases at V and 6 bases at J, with 4 bases between the two ends. CDR3 DNA: TGTGCCAGCGGGTCCGGGGAGCTGTTTTTT. It is translated as CASGSGELFF.

This clonotype has only a few counts. The chain uses TRBV13 and TRBJ2-1; D is undetermined. Germline assignment: CDR1 PRHDT and CDR2 FYEKMQ (reference sequence). The V gene lost 5 bases and the J gene lost 10 bases, with 9 bases spanning the gap. The CDR3 runs to 11 residues. CDR3 sequence: CASSIVGEQFF. The DNA for the CDR3 is TGTGCCAGCAGCATAGTGGGGGAGCAGTTCTTC.

V is TRBV25-1 and J is TRBJ2-3; 9 positions agree with TRBD2. The CDR3 runs to 11 residues. The ends lost 7 bases at V and 11 bases at J; junction bases unmatched: 4. Germline assignment: CDR1 MGHDK and CDR2 SYGVNS. CDR3 DNA sequence: TGTGCCAGCAACCTAGCGGGACGGCAGTATTTT. Translated, it gives CASNLAGRQYF.

As for this clonotype: This may be a read error: a much more frequent sequence differs by one nucleotide. Here the CDR3 reads CASSSPADPYNEQFF. The CDR3 nucleotides read TGTGCCAGCAGCTCCCCAGCGGACCCCTACAATGAGCAGTTCTTC. The chain is built from TRBV7-2 and TRBJ2-1; TRBD2 might be the D (5 bases). Per germline, CDR1 SGHTA and CDR2 FQGNSA. Trimming left V 4 bases short and J 2 bases short, with 12 bases between. This CDR3 region has 15 residues.

This clonotype was recorded a few times. The chain links TRBV6-2 or TRBV6-3 to TRBJ2-5; weak D call: TRBD2 (5 bases). Looked up from germline, CDR1 is MNHEY and CDR2 is SVGEGT. CDR3 length: 18 amino acids. The V gene lost 0 bases and the J gene lost 5 bases, with 22 bases spanning the gap. The CDR3 region is CASSYSKVAGERGETQYF. The CDR3 DNA sequence: TGTGCCAGCAGTTACTCGAAGGTAGCCGGGGAACGCGGTGAGACCCAGTACTTC.

With respect to this clonotype: At one of its ends the junction is not consistent with the germline gene, which may arise from a read error. This chain links TRBV27 with TRBJ2-3; 8 positions match TRBD2. Germline CDR1 is MNHEY and CDR2 is SMNVEV (reference sequence). CDR3 length: 16 amino acids. This CDR3 reads CASSHYKRGFTDSQYF. The DNA for the CDR3 is TGTGCCAGCAGCCATTACAAGCGGGGGTTCACAGATTCGCAGTATTTT.

This clonotype was picked up many times. J is TRBJ2-3 and V is TRBV7-6; TRBD2 matches 10 bases. This CDR3 is built from 15 residues. CDR1 is SGHVS and CDR2 is FNYEAQ in the germline V gene. V trimming: 5 bases; J trimming: 2 bases; junction bases outside the gene matches: 4. The CDR3 DNA is TGTGCCAGCAGCAAGACTAGCGGGTACACAGATACGCAGTATTTT. Translation gives CASSKTSGYTDTQYF.

This clonotype showed up just once. CDR3 protein: CASRAAANEKLFF. In DNA, the CDR3 is TGTGCCAGCAGAGCCGCAGCTAATGAAAAACTGTTTTTT. The V call is TRBV6-2 or TRBV6-3, the J call TRBJ1-4; D gene ambiguous. V dropped 6 bases and J dropped 3 bases, with 8 bases sitting between them. The CDR3 contains 13 residues. From germline, CDR1 is MNHEY and CDR2 SVGEGT.

This clonotype has only one observation. A much more abundant neighbour one base away suggests this may be a read error. The gene calls are TRBV7-8 and TRBJ2-3; 11 positions agree with TRBD2. CDR1 SGHVS and CDR2 FQNEAQ come from the germline V gene. Trimming at V came to 6 bases and at J to 2 bases, leaving 7 bases not matched to a gene. The CDR3 extends over 16 amino acids. The CDR3 reads CASSRETSGITDTQYF. For the CDR3, the DNA is TGTGCCAGCAGTCGAGAGACTAGCGGGATCACAGATACGCAGTATTTT.

As regards this clonotype: Compared with germline, one end of the junction differs, possibly owing to a read error. The chain combines TRBV7-8 with TRBJ2-7; TRBD2 agrees at 7 bases. Germline V gives CDR1 SGHVS, CDR2 FQNEAQ. This CDR3 is built from 16 residues. The CDR3 DNA is TGTGCCAGCAACTTAGGGCCGGGGGGAAGCGGATACGAGCAGTACTTC. Its protein product is CASNLGPGGSGYEQYF.

This rearrangement joins TRBV4-2 to TRBJ1-4; the D is unclear. Germline CDR1 is LGHNA and CDR2 is YNFKEQ. This CDR3 is 12 amino acids long. V was pared by 0 bases and J by 10 bases, with 6 bases between. CDR3 protein: CASSQDTRKLFF. In DNA form, the CDR3 reads TGTGCCAGCAGCCAAGATACGAGAAAACTGTTTTTT.

This clonotype was detected ten times or more. CDR3 sequence (DNA): TGCGCCAGCAGCCGAGAAGGGCAGGGAGCTCAGCCCCAGCATTTT. Its translation: CASSREGQGAQPQHF. The rearrangement joins TRBV4-1 to TRBJ1-5; tentative D call: TRBD1 (5 bases). This CDR3 contains 15 residues. Germline-derived CDR1 and CDR2 are MGHRA and YSYEKL. Trimming removed 4 bases at V and 6 bases at J, with 16 bases between.